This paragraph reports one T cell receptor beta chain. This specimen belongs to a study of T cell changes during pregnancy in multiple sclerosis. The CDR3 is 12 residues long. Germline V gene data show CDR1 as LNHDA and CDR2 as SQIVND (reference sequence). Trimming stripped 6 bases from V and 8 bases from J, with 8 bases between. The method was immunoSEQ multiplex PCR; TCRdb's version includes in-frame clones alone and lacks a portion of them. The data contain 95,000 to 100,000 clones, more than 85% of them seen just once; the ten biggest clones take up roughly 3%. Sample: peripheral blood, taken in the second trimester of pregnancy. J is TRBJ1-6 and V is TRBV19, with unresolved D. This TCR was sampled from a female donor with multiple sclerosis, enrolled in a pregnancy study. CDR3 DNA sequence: TGTGCCAGTAGCCCTTTCGATTCACCCCTCCACTTT. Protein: CASSPFDSPLHF.